This TCR beta chain was identified during a study of blood T cell repertoires in COVID-19. Study-level background: There were acute and convalescent COVID-19 samples, and they came from the United States, Italy and Spain. Sample material is recorded as cDNA or gDNA derived from T cells, B-cell-depleted T cells, or PBMCs.

Looked up from germline, CDR1 is LNHNV and CDR2 is YYDKDF (reference sequence). This CDR3 has 17 amino acids. J was trimmed by 0 bases and V by 5 bases; bases with no gene match: 11. In the original workflow: From reference gene primer amplification, estimates of nucleated cell counts were derived. Measured with immunoSEQ multiplex PCR; TCRdb has only the in-frame clones, and not every one. V, J and clone size were drawn from that table, and D and trimming were deduced from the DNA. The sample lists approximately 240,000 clones, more than 60% occurring once. Source material: peripheral blood. This chain connects TRBV15 to TRBJ1-1; 8 nucleotides agree with TRBD1. This sequence originates from a woman in her thirties or forties with active or convalescent COVID-19. For the CDR3, the DNA is TGTGCCACCAGCCGACTAACATACAGGGGGGTGAACACTGAAGCTTTCTTT. Amino acids: CATSRLTYRGVNTEAFF. Supplemented by reference TRBV15 and TRBJ1-1, the full variable domain reads DAMVIQNPRYQVTQFGKPVTLSCSQTLNHNVMYWYQQKSSQAPKLLFHYYDKDFNNEADTPDNFQSRRPNTSFCFLDIRSPGLGDTAMYLCATSRLTYRGVNTEAFFGQGTRLTVV.